This TCR beta chain originates from a study of CD4+ T cells in melanoma. Measured with immunoSEQ multiplex PCR; TCRdb has only the in-frame clones, and not every one. The table lists about 14,000 clones, approximately 63% of them singletons. Study-wide findings and caveats: Neoantigen-specific CD4+ T cells in melanoma reportedly had diverse differentiation states. CD8+ T cell, macrophage and B cell function reportedly correlated with neoantigen-specific CD4+ T cells.

For this clone: The target antigen is unknown.

Sequenced material: cells from a culture (not recorded whether cultured in vitro). This clonotype was sampled from a human donor with melanoma.

Written as DNA, the CDR3 is TGTGCCAGCAGGTCGGGGGGTAGCGACGGGGAGCTGTTTTTT. Translated, it gives CASRSGGSDGELFF. The genes are TRBV7-9 and TRBJ2-2, with TRBD2 matching over 7 bases. With V trimmed by 6 bases and J by 7 bases, 8 bases remained unmatched. Germline-derived CDR1 and CDR2 are SEHNR and FQNEAQ (reference sequence). The CDR3 length is 14 residues.